Below, 5 T cell receptor beta chains from the same sample are listed, as sequenced in a study of cytomegalovirus exposure and HLA in healthy donors. The PCR employed 60 Vbeta primers together with 13 Jbeta primers. Sequencing was performed with immunoSEQ multiplex PCR; in TCRdb, only in-frame clones are kept and a portion is missing. The table has 150,000 to 200,000 clones, 76% seen once; the top ten hold under 2%. Sequences were obtained from PBMCs. These receptors were collected from a man in his late teens or twenties in good health and CMV-seronegative.

J is TRBJ1-6 and V is TRBV6-5, with 7 bases aligning to TRBD1. Germline CDR1 reads MNHEY; CDR2 reads SVGAGI. Trimming cost V 7 bases and J 8 bases; bases outside gene matches: 5. The CDR3 has 13 residues. The CDR3 here is CASTPDRDSPLHF. CDR3 DNA sequence: TGTGCCAGCACTCCTGACAGGGATTCACCCCTCCACTTT.

The genes are TRBV18 and TRBJ1-1; 7 nucleotides align to TRBD1. The V gene end was trimmed by 0 bases and the J gene end by 5 bases; junction bases not matched to a gene: 6. The CDR3 has 15 residues. CDR1 KGHSH and CDR2 LQKENI come from the germline V gene. The CDR3 DNA reads TGTGCCAGCTCACCACCCTCCGACAGGGAAACTGAAGCTTTCTTT. This codes for CASSPPSDRETEAFF.

V usage is TRBV30 and J usage is TRBJ2-3; 12 bases map to TRBD2. The CDR3 length is 16 residues. Germline V gene sequence: CDR1 GTSNPN, CDR2 SVGIG (reference sequence). V trimming: 3 bases; J trimming: 4 bases; junction bases outside the gene matches: 8. This CDR3 reads CAWRSRASGRADTQYF. The CDR3 DNA sequence: TGTGCCTGGAGATCCCGGGCTAGCGGGAGGGCAGATACGCAGTATTTT.

This clone was counted between two and nine times. At one of its ends the junction is not consistent with the germline gene, which may arise from a read error. The rearrangement joins TRBV7-7 to TRBJ2-3, with no clear D. CDR3 length: 14 residues. The germline V gene has CDR1 SSHAT and CDR2 FNYEAQ (reference sequence). The CDR3: CASSLSSSTDTQYF. The CDR3 nucleotides are TGTGCTAGCAGCTTATCGTCCTCCACAGATACGCAGTATTTT.

The V gene is TRBV18, the J gene TRBJ1-1; tentatively, D is TRBD1 (6 bases). Between the trimmed V and J ends, which lost 6 bases and 4 bases, there was a span of 21 bases. Per germline, CDR1 KGHSH and CDR2 LQKENI. This CDR3 is 16 amino acids long. DNA of the CDR3: TGTGCCAGCTCCCAGCTTAACAGGGCGAGGGGCACTGAAGCTTTCTTT. Amino acids: CASSQLNRARGTEAFF.